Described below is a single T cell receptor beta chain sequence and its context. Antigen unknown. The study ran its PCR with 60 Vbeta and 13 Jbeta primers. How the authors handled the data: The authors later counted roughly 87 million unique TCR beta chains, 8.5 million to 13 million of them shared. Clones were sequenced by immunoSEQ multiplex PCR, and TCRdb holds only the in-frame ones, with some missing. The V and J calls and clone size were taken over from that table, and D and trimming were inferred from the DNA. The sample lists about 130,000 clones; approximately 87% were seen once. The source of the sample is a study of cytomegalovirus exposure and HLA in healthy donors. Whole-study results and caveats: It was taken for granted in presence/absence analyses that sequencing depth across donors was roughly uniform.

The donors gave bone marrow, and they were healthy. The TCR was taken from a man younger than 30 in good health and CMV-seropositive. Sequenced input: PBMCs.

The CDR3 DNA reads TGTGCCATCAGTGATCAGGGATCGACCGGGGAGCTGTTTTTT. It codes for CAISDQGSTGELFF. The V gene is TRBV10-3, the J gene TRBJ2-2; D perhaps matches TRBD1 (5 bases). Germline CDR1 and CDR2: ENHRY and SYGVKD. The V and J ends lost 3 bases and 5 bases respectively, with 10 bases between them. This CDR3 has 14 amino acids.